This T cell receptor (beta chain) stems from a study of monozygotic twins with inflammatory bowel disease. Study-wide results and limits: Limited power may explain why concordant and discordant twins showed no difference in repertoire similarity. No distinction between different T cell subtypes was possible.

Details on this clonotype: The antigen is not known.

Each of the TCR libraries took roughly 3,700 ng of total RNA. Each UMI, carrying a 6-nucleotide sample barcode, came from template switching. Reprocessing the 5' RACE reads, TCRdb reports a single entry for every CDR3 protein and omits DNA. The listing contains approximately 390,000 distinct CDR3 sequences. Germline CDR1 is KGHDR and CDR2 is SFDVKD. There are 13 residues in the CDR3. The sequence derives from a human donor with ulcerative colitis or Crohn's disease, or a healthy co-twin of an affected twin (not recorded which). The chain links TRBV24-1 to TRBJ2-7; TCRdb selects TRBD1, and the lack of DNA leaves this call unchecked. The sequenced sample was blood. The CDR3 spells CATEGQGGYEQYF.